This T cell receptor beta chain emerged from a study of T cells in Graves' hyperthyroidism and ophthalmopathy (dated by TCRdb to the late 2010s). Turning to the overall study: Peripheral blood was collected at initial diagnosis, before any treatment. TCR V-J signatures able to tell the groups apart were searched for in a discovery cohort of 90 to 100 patients, of whom over 40 had Graves' ophthalmopathy and around 56 had stable Graves' hyperthyroidism. Whether ophthalmopathy could be predicted prospectively was tested in an independent validation cohort made up of 18 to 20 hyperthyroidism patients plus 17 patients who later progressed to ophthalmopathy. For training and testing, the 80 to 100 patients in the discovery cohort were randomly divided in a 7:3 ratio. In addition, the study compared T-cell repertoires in thyroid tissue and in blood from roughly six Graves' hyperthyroidism patients. After blood sampling, hyperthyroidism patients were treated with methimazole at a starting dose of 30 mg daily, and ophthalmopathy patients were treated with high-dose intravenous methylprednisolone. The paper describes TCR Vbeta CDR3 sequencing of more than 120 peripheral blood samples, made up of around 41 ophthalmopathy patients, roughly 72 hyperthyroidism patients and some 17 progressor patients. Results and caveats for the whole study, not just this receptor: Most expanded thyroid clonotypes (frequency above 0.001) were also detected in blood, a finding suggesting that blood repertoires may reflect thyroid immune responses. A 13 V-J signature model separated ophthalmopathy from stable hyperthyroidism, with 87.88% sensitivity and about 81% specificity in cross-validation and 80%/75% in testing. Sample size was not statistically predetermined, and investigators were not blinded to group allocation. In validation, the model predicted progression to ophthalmopathy a median of roughly 6.2 months before onset, with about 70% sensitivity and 72.22% specificity.

Taken from the germline V gene, the CDR1 and CDR2 loops are SGHRS and YFSETQ. The CDR3 goes from the cysteine to the phenylalanine over 14 residues. CDR3 DNA only is kept here, 42 bases in frame from base 1. The V and J ends are trimmed by 4 bases and 7 bases, leaving 14 bases between them. Stable Graves' hyperthyroidism was defined as no progression to ophthalmopathy during 18 months of follow-up. Hyperthyroidism patients were newly diagnosed, with disease duration under 2 months, and aged 18 to 65 years. Exclusion was applied to patients with uncontrolled infections, other autoimmune diseases, pregnancy or lactation. Diagnoses relied on clinical symptoms, serum thyroxine and TRAb, thyroid ultrasound and orbital computed tomography. Ficoll-Paque density gradient centrifugation was used to isolate PBMCs from 10 ml of fresh peripheral blood. Total RNA was extracted with Trizol reagent, and quality was checked on an Agilent 2100 Bioanalyzer.

TCR beta CDR3 regions were amplified from RNA transcripts. For the first round of RT-PCR on the TCR CDR3, the HTBI primer set was used together with the Qiagen OneStep RT-PCR kit. Libraries were constructed in a second round of multiplex PCR, after which size selection and purification were performed. Paired-end sequencing of the libraries was performed with 100 bp reads on an Illumina HiSeq2000. The paper's processing steps were these. Raw data were processed with SOAPnuke, discarding reads with adapters, uncalled bases, mean Phred below 15, or no exact constant-primer or identifier match. High-quality paired reads were merged using COPE v1.2.5, and each unique nucleotide sequence was defined as a clonotype. Clonotypes were aligned to IMGT TRBV, TRBD and TRBJ reference segments using MiTCR v1.1. Analysis was restricted to V-J combinations with a frequency above 0.0001, which covered about 99% of repertoires. The TCS score was defined as F50 (clonal expansion) divided by E x V (chaos), with BLOSUM62-based TCRdist calculated between CDR3 peptides within each V-J. Welch's t-statistics and random forest reduced roughly 530 V-J features to 10 to 15, which were used in a naive Bayes classifier (R e1071). TCRdb trimmed the raw reads at Q25, called clones with MiXCR and kept productive beta chains. Each CDR3 protein gets just one entry, which takes the most common genes and DNA from the rows behind it. These V and J calls derive from TCRdb rather than the authors' analysis. The sample yields about 400,000 distinct CDR3 sequences; approximately 13% were counted once. The ten largest clones capture more than 4.5% of the sample.

Comment on this clonotype: Its antigen target is currently unknown. No much larger clonotype is one base removed from it; base qualities were not supplied.

This receptor was taken from a woman aged 18-29 years with Graves' hyperthyroidism. Sequencing used blood. The rearranged segments are TRBV5-1 and TRBJ1-4, and perhaps TRBD1 as D gene, on 5 matching bases. The CDR3 region has the sequence CASSIGQSGEKLFF. The DNA sequence is as follows: TGCGCCAGCAGCATCGGACAAAGCGGTGAAAAACTGTTTTTT. The CDR3 plus the reference TRBV5-1 and TRBJ1-4 genes for the other parts give the full variable domain: KAGVTQTPRYLIKTRGQQVTLSCSPISGHRSVSWYQQTPGQGLQFLFEYFSETQRNKGNFPGRFSGRQFSNSRSEMNVSTLELGDSALYLCASSIGQSGEKLFFGSGTQLSVL.